The rows below give T cell receptor beta chains drawn from one sample of a study of CD8 T cells in ankylosing spondylitis. Via MiXCR, TCRdb re-called the 5' RACE reads, giving one row per CDR3 protein. The table shows about 330,000 distinct CDR3 sequences, with 6.5% to 10% occurring only once. Sequencing was performed on blood, either unsorted or a sorted T cell fraction (not recorded which). The receptors shown here come from a male donor with ankylosing spondylitis. The CDR3 runs from the conserved cysteine through the conserved F or W. D genes are given only for firm matches. Size tells how often a clone was seen (once, few, many) or the class of an expanded clone, and some rows leave it out.

TRBV6-2/TRBV6-3	.	TRBJ2-7	.	TGTGCCAGCATGGGTACGTATCGACAGGCCAACTACGAGCAGTACTTC	CASMGTYRQANYEQYF
TRBV4-2	few	TRBJ2-1	TRBD2	TGTGCCAGCAGCCAAGATTCGGCCGGACTAGCGGGAGGAAACAATGAGCAGTTCTTC	CASSQDSAGLAGGNNEQFF
TRBV7-2	few	TRBJ1-5	.	TGTGCCAGCAGCTTATCTCGTACCCAGCCCCAGCATTTT	CASSLSRTQPQHF
TRBV6-4	many	TRBJ1-1	.	TGTGCCAGCAGCAGGGAGGTCGGATGGGACACTGAAGCTTTCTTT	CASSREVGWDTEAFF
TRBV11-1	many	TRBJ2-3	TRBD2	TGTGCCAGCAGCTCTAGCGGGAGGGCAGGGGATACGCAGTATTTT	CASSSSGRAGDTQYF
TRBV10-3	many	TRBJ2-5	.	TGTGCCATCAGTGGCAGACTTGACCAAGAGACCCAGTACTTC	CAISGRLDQETQYF
TRBV18	many	TRBJ2-5	TRBD2	TGTGCCAGCTCACCTTTAGCGGGAGATGAGACCCAGTACTTC	CASSPLAGDETQYF
TRBV10-3	few	TRBJ2-2	TRBD2	TGTGCCATCAGTTCGGCGGGAGGGCCCCCCGGGGAGCTGTTTTTT	CAISSAGGPPGELFF
TRBV6-2/TRBV6-3	few	TRBJ1-5	.	TGTGCCAGCAGTTACTCGAGGGGCGGCGGCTATCAGCCCCAGCATTTT	CASSYSRGGGYQPQHF
TRBV6-1	.	TRBJ2-7	TRBD1	TGTGCCAGCAGTGGCAGGGGGCTCAGTTACGAGCAGTACTTC	CASSGRGLSYEQYF
TRBV18	few	TRBJ2-3	.	TGTGCCAGCTCACCATTGGCCCGAGATACGCAGTATTTT	CASSPLARDTQYF
TRBV5-6	many	TRBJ2-7	.	TGTGCCAGCAGCTATTGGGGACATTACTTCTCCTACGAGCAGTACTTC	CASSYWGHYFSYEQYF
TRBV6-2/TRBV6-3	.	TRBJ2-7	.	TGTGCCAGCAGTTACTCGACCAGGTACGAGCAGTACTTC	CASSYSTRYEQYF
TRBV6-1	.	TRBJ2-1	.	TGTGCCAGCACGAGAGGAGCCTACAATGAGCAGTTCTTC	CASTRGAYNEQFF
TRBV6-5	few	TRBJ1-2	TRBD1	TGTGCCAGCAGTTACCGGACAGGGTATGGCTACACCTTC	CASSYRTGYGYTF
TRBV5-1	many	TRBJ1-4	.	TGCGCCAGCAGTCCGGGGTGGGATGAAAAACTGTTTTTT	CASSPGWDEKLFF
TRBV12-3/TRBV12-4	few	TRBJ1-2	.	TGTGCCAGCAGTGGCAACAGATATGGCTACACCTTC	CASSGNRYGYTF
TRBV10-2	many	TRBJ2-2	TRBD2	TGCGCCAGCAGTATGGCGGGAGCTGGCGGGGAGCTGTTTTTT	CASSMAGAGGELFF
TRBV5-1	many	TRBJ2-6	TRBD1	TGCGCCAGCAGCTTGTGGGGGACAGCGCCCGACTCTGGGGCCAACGTCCTGACTTTC	CASSLWGTAPDSGANVLTF
TRBV10-3	.	TRBJ2-2	.	TGTGCCATCAGTTCCCCGGGAGTTGGCCCCGCCGGGGAGCTGTTTTTT	CAISSPGVGPAGELFF
TRBV12-3/TRBV12-4	.	TRBJ2-1	TRBD2	TGTGCCAGCAGTCTGCTAGGGACTAGCGTAGTGGATGAGCAGTTCTTC	CASSLLGTSVVDEQFF
TRBV19	.	TRBJ2-5	TRBD2	TGTGCCAGTAGTATATCTGCGGGAGGGGAGACCCAGTACTTC	CASSISAGGETQYF
TRBV2	few	TRBJ2-6	.	TGTGCCAGCAGTGAATCCGGGACTGGGGCCAACGTCCTGACTTTC	CASSESGTGANVLTF
TRBV5-1	few	TRBJ2-7	.	TGCGCCAGCAGTGGGACGGTAGCCTACGAGCAGTACTTC	CASSGTVAYEQYF
TRBV7-2	many	TRBJ1-2	TRBD1	TGTGCCAGCAGCACCCACCGACAGGGGGCAGGGGGCTACACCTTC	CASSTHRQGAGGYTF
TRBV7-3	.	TRBJ1-2	.	TGTGCCAGCAGCTTAAACCCAGGACCTAACTATGGCTACACCTTC	CASSLNPGPNYGYTF
TRBV3-1	.	TRBJ1-2	.	TGTGCCAGCAGCCAAGGGTCAAGGGCTAACTATGGCTACACCTTC	CASSQGSRANYGYTF
TRBV6-5	many	TRBJ1-2	.	TGTGCCAGCAGTTACTTTGGCGACAGCCCGACTAACTATGGCTACACCTTC	CASSYFGDSPTNYGYTF
TRBV12-5	few	TRBJ2-5	.	TGTGCTAGTGGTTTGCGGGGAAAAGAGACCCAGTACTTC	CASGLRGKETQYF
TRBV18	many	TRBJ2-7	.	TGTGCCAGCTCCCCCGGGACCGTATCCTACGAGCAGTACTTC	CASSPGTVSYEQYF
TRBV20-1	many	TRBJ1-3	.	TGCAGTGCTAGAGATTTGGGAGTTGGCTCTGGAAACACCATATATTTT	CSARDLGVGSGNTIYF
TRBV4-1	many	TRBJ2-7	.	TGCGCCAGCAGCCAAGTCGGGAAGTCGAGAGGACTAATGGACTTC	CASSQVGKSRGLMDF
TRBV2	few	TRBJ2-1	.	TGTGCCAGCAGTGTTCAACAGGGGAGGTGGAATGAGCAGTTCTTC	CASSVQQGRWNEQFF
TRBV5-1	few	TRBJ2-3	TRBD1	TGCGCCAGCAGCTTGTCCTCGGGACAGGGCCCCCACACAGATACGCAGTATTTT	CASSLSSGQGPHTDTQYF
TRBV12-3/TRBV12-4	.	TRBJ2-2	.	TGTGCCAGCAGTTTACAAGCCGGCACCGGGGAGCTGTTTTTT	CASSLQAGTGELFF
TRBV29-1	.	TRBJ1-1	TRBD1	TGCAGCGGAACAGGGGCCCGGGGCACTGAAGCTTTCTTT	CSGTGARGTEAFF
TRBV9	.	TRBJ1-4	.	TGTGCCAGCAGCACCCGAGGACAGCCCCGGGGTGAAAAACTGTTTTTT	CASSTRGQPRGEKLFF
TRBV20-1	.	TRBJ1-1	TRBD1	TGCAGTACTCGGACAGGGGAAGGACTGAACACTGAAGCTTTCTTT	CSTRTGEGLNTEAFF
TRBV7-9	few	TRBJ2-2	.	TGTGCCAGCAGCTTAGCGGCCCGCCCGGGGGAGCTGTTTTTT	CASSLAARPGELFF
TRBV28	many	TRBJ1-2	.	TGTGCCAGCAGGGAAGACAGGCGGGCCTATGGCTACACCTTC	CASREDRRAYGYTF
TRBV14	many	TRBJ2-1	TRBD2	TGTGCCAGCAGCCTATCCACCGGGAGGGCGTGGAATGAGCAGTTCTTC	CASSLSTGRAWNEQFF
TRBV4-1	few	TRBJ2-1	.	TGCGCCAGCAGCCAGGGTTGGAAAAATGAGCAGTTCTTC	CASSQGWKNEQFF
TRBV6-5	few	TRBJ2-7	.	TGTGCCAGCGGGGGGACACTTGACGAGCAGTACTTC	CASGGTLDEQYF
TRBV20-1	.	TRBJ2-7	.	TGCAGTGCTAGTTGGGCAGGTTCATCCTACGAGCAGTACTTC	CSASWAGSSYEQYF
TRBV3-1	few	TRBJ2-5	TRBD2	TGTGCCAGCAGCCAGACTAGCGACAGCCAAGAGACCCAGTACTTC	CASSQTSDSQETQYF
TRBV12-3/TRBV12-4	few	TRBJ2-1	TRBD2	TGTGCCAGCAGTCTAGCGGGAGAAATTGAGCAGTTCTTC	CASSLAGEIEQFF
TRBV5-1	few	TRBJ2-1	.	TGCGCCAGCAGCTTGGACGTTCGGAGCGTCTCCTACAATGAGCAGTTCTTC	CASSLDVRSVSYNEQFF
TRBV30	.	TRBJ1-1	.	TGTGCCTGGAGTGTACCCCCCACCAGAGGGGGGTTGAACACTGAAGCTTTCTTT	CAWSVPPTRGGLNTEAFF
TRBV5-1	.	TRBJ2-7	.	TGCGCCAGCAGCTTGGGGGGCCAGTCCTACGAGCAGTACTTC	CASSLGGQSYEQYF
TRBV24-1	.	TRBJ1-5	.	TGTGCCACCAGAGCGGGGGGATACAATCAGCCCCAGCATTTT	CATRAGGYNQPQHF
TRBV5-6	.	TRBJ2-7	.	TGTGCCAGCAGCATGAACCGATGGGGGGCGCGGTACGAGCAGTACTTC	CASSMNRWGARYEQYF
TRBV11-2	.	TRBJ1-5	.	TGTGCCAGCAGCTTAGAAGGTCGGGCAACAAGCAATCAGCCCCAGCATTTT	CASSLEGRATSNQPQHF